This TCR beta chain was sequenced during a study of blood T cell repertoires in COVID-19. V was pared by 1 base and J by 2 bases, with 11 bases between. Germline CDR1 reads LNHNV; CDR2 reads YYDKDF (reference sequence). The CDR3 runs to 15 residues. The table lists this clone with a few counts. The protocol was immunoSEQ multiplex PCR, while the TCRdb copy is restricted to in-frame clones and leaves out a portion. The sample contains about 250,000 clones, 85% to 90% of which appear only once. The gene calls are TRBV15 and TRBJ2-5, with a tentative D call TRBD2 (6 bases). The TCR originated in a man aged 40-50 years who had recovered from COVID-19. Sequenced: PBMCs or T cells enriched from blood (not recorded which). The CDR3 reads CATSRGDSLQETQYF. DNA of the CDR3: TGTGCCACCAGCAGAGGGGACTCGTTGCAAGAGACCCAGTACTTC.